This record concerns one T cell receptor beta chain sequence. Its antigen is currently not known. Per-base qualities were not stored, and no clone one base away is much larger. Between the V and J ends, shortened by 3 bases and 2 bases respectively, the junction contains 8 bases. The CDR3 covers 13 residues, taking in both the cysteine and the phenylalanine. The CDR3 DNA has 39 bases and is translated from base 1. Via the germline V gene (reference sequence), CDR1 is LNHDA and CDR2 SQIVND. Library generation was performed with the immunoSEQ multiplex PCR assay. Rearranged TCR beta chain sequences were amplified using the hsTCRB Kit according to the manufacturer's protocol. TCRB libraries were sequenced on an Illumina MiSeq. The published analysis was carried out like this. The kit vendor's proprietary platform handled demultiplexing, trimming and gene mapping. In TCRdb, the immuneACCESS table is reduced to in-frame sequences with V and J assigned. These tables do not hold every clone; where another copy was compared, an unresolved V gene accounts for under half, and the others remain unexplained. Clone size and the V and J calls come from that table; the DNA yielded D and trimming. This sample is represented by about 36,000 clones; about nine tenths of them were singletons. 15% to 20% of the sample comes from the top ten.

The record originates from a study of a mutant IDH1 vaccine in newly diagnosed glioma (dated by TCRdb to about 2021). Regarding the complete study: Of the approximately 29 treated patients, approximately 62% were male and around 40% were female, and a mean age of roughly 40 years was recorded. Peripheral blood samples were drawn at six visits, namely V03 (baseline), V05, V07, V10, V12 and V13. Before enrollment, patients had received standard therapy of radiotherapy alone, temozolomide alone, or radiochemotherapy with temozolomide; most received the combination. Longitudinal TCRB deep sequencing was performed for 20 to 30 treated patients wherever samples were available for exploratory analyses. Beyond this particular receptor, the publication reports: PBMC samples for TCRB deep sequencing were selected based on availability. Immune responses induced by the vaccine were seen in roughly 95% of patients across multiple MHC alleles. It was noted by the authors that analyses of patient blood samples could not be reproduced owing to sample limitations. Pseudoprogression seemed to be unrelated to changes in the top peripheral T cell clonotypes found by TCRB sequencing.

Sample time point, as interpreted from the label and publication: baseline, week 1 (first vaccination visit). What the treatment or condition label conveys for this sample: pre-vaccination baseline after standard-of-care therapy. Donors had newly diagnosed WHO grade 3 or 4 IDH1-mutant astrocytomas with loss of nuclear ATRX. The samples were drawn from NOA16, a multicentre, single-arm, open-label phase I trial in Germany that tested a mutant IDH1 peptide vaccine in humans for the first time. For immunogenicity testing, the blood drawn at visit V03 was used as the baseline sample. Genomic DNA for TCRB sequencing was isolated from EDTA blood with the DNeasy Blood and Tissue Kit.

The V and J segments used are TRBV19 and TRBJ2-7, and the D gene may be TRBD2, 6 bases matching. The input for sequencing was PBMCs, taken from a glioma patient treated with radiotherapy, temozolomide or both. This TCR was recovered from a man between 18 and 29 years old with glioma. CDR3 reads: CASSIREAYEQYF. The DNA reads TGTGCCAGTAGTATCAGGGAGGCCTACGAGCAGTACTTC.